This T cell receptor beta chain derives from a study of CD8 T cells in Susac syndrome. General study points: Within Susac syndrome CD4+ T cell repertoires, clonal expansion was not evident.

With regard to this clonotype: Its antigen is unidentified.

The CDR3 has 14 residues. V dropped 4 bases and J dropped 8 bases, with 17 bases sitting between them. Germline CDR1 and CDR2: SGHTA and FQGNSA. FACS was used to enrich TEMRA cells, whereas the CD8+ and CD4+ T cells were obtained by negative isolation. Random hexamers were used to reverse transcribe an amount of roughly 0.45 to 1 ug RNA. Amplification of TCR beta CDR3 by immunoSEQ multiplex PCR spanned 54 Vbeta and 13 Jbeta. TCRdb analysed the immunoSEQ multiplex PCR reads with MiXCR anew, one entry per CDR3 protein. The sample includes 240,000 or so distinct CDR3 sequences, 95% to 97% of them seen just once.

The origin of this receptor is a human donor with Susac syndrome. Input material: CD4+ T cells from PBMCs. The rearrangement links TRBV7-2 to TRBJ1-2; D perhaps matches TRBD1 (6 bases). CDR3 nucleotide sequence: TGTGCCAGCAGCTCGCGGCAGGGGAGGGACGGCTACACCTTC. Translating gives CASSSRQGRDGYTF.